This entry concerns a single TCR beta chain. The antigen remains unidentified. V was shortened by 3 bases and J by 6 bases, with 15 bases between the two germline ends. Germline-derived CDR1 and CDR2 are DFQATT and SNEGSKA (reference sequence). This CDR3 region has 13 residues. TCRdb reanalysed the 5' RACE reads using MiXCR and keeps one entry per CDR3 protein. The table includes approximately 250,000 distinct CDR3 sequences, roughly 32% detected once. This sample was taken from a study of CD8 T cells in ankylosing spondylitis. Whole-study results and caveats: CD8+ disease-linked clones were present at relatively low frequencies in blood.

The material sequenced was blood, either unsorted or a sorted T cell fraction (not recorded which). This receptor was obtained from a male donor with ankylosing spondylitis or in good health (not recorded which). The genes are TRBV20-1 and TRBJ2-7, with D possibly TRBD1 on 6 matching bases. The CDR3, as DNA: TGCAGTGCTAGGAAGGGGGTAGTCCTCGAGCAGTACTTC. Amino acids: CSARKGVVLEQYF.